The clone carrying this TCR beta chain was recorded at least ten times. Its antigen is as yet unknown. This specimen belongs to a study of Graves' ophthalmopathy and Graves' hyperthyroidism. Study-level information: Upon initial diagnosis and before any treatment, peripheral blood was collected. The study's findings and limits: Blood repertoires reportedly contained most expanded thyroid clonotypes above 0.001 frequency.

Other autoimmune disease, uncontrolled infection, pregnancy and lactation led to exclusion. Transcripts of RNA were the source for amplifying TCR beta CDR3 regions. HTBI primers were employed in first-round RT-PCR, then a second-round multiplex PCR followed. TCRdb re-analysed the multiplex PCR reads in MiXCR, keeping a single row per CDR3 protein. The sample includes approximately 700,000 distinct CDR3 sequences, around 40% of them seen just once. Looked up from germline, CDR1 is SGHTA and CDR2 is FQGNSA. V was shortened by 0 bases and J by 2 bases, with 13 bases between the two germline ends. The CDR3 totals 16 residues.

V is TRBV7-2 and J is TRBJ2-5, with D tentatively TRBD2 (6 bases). This TCR derives from an adult man with Graves' ophthalmopathy. The sequenced sample was peripheral blood. The CDR3 nucleotides read TGTGCCAGCAGCTTAGCGCCGCTAGGGAGGCAAGAGACCCAGTACTTC. Translating it yields CASSLAPLGRQETQYF.